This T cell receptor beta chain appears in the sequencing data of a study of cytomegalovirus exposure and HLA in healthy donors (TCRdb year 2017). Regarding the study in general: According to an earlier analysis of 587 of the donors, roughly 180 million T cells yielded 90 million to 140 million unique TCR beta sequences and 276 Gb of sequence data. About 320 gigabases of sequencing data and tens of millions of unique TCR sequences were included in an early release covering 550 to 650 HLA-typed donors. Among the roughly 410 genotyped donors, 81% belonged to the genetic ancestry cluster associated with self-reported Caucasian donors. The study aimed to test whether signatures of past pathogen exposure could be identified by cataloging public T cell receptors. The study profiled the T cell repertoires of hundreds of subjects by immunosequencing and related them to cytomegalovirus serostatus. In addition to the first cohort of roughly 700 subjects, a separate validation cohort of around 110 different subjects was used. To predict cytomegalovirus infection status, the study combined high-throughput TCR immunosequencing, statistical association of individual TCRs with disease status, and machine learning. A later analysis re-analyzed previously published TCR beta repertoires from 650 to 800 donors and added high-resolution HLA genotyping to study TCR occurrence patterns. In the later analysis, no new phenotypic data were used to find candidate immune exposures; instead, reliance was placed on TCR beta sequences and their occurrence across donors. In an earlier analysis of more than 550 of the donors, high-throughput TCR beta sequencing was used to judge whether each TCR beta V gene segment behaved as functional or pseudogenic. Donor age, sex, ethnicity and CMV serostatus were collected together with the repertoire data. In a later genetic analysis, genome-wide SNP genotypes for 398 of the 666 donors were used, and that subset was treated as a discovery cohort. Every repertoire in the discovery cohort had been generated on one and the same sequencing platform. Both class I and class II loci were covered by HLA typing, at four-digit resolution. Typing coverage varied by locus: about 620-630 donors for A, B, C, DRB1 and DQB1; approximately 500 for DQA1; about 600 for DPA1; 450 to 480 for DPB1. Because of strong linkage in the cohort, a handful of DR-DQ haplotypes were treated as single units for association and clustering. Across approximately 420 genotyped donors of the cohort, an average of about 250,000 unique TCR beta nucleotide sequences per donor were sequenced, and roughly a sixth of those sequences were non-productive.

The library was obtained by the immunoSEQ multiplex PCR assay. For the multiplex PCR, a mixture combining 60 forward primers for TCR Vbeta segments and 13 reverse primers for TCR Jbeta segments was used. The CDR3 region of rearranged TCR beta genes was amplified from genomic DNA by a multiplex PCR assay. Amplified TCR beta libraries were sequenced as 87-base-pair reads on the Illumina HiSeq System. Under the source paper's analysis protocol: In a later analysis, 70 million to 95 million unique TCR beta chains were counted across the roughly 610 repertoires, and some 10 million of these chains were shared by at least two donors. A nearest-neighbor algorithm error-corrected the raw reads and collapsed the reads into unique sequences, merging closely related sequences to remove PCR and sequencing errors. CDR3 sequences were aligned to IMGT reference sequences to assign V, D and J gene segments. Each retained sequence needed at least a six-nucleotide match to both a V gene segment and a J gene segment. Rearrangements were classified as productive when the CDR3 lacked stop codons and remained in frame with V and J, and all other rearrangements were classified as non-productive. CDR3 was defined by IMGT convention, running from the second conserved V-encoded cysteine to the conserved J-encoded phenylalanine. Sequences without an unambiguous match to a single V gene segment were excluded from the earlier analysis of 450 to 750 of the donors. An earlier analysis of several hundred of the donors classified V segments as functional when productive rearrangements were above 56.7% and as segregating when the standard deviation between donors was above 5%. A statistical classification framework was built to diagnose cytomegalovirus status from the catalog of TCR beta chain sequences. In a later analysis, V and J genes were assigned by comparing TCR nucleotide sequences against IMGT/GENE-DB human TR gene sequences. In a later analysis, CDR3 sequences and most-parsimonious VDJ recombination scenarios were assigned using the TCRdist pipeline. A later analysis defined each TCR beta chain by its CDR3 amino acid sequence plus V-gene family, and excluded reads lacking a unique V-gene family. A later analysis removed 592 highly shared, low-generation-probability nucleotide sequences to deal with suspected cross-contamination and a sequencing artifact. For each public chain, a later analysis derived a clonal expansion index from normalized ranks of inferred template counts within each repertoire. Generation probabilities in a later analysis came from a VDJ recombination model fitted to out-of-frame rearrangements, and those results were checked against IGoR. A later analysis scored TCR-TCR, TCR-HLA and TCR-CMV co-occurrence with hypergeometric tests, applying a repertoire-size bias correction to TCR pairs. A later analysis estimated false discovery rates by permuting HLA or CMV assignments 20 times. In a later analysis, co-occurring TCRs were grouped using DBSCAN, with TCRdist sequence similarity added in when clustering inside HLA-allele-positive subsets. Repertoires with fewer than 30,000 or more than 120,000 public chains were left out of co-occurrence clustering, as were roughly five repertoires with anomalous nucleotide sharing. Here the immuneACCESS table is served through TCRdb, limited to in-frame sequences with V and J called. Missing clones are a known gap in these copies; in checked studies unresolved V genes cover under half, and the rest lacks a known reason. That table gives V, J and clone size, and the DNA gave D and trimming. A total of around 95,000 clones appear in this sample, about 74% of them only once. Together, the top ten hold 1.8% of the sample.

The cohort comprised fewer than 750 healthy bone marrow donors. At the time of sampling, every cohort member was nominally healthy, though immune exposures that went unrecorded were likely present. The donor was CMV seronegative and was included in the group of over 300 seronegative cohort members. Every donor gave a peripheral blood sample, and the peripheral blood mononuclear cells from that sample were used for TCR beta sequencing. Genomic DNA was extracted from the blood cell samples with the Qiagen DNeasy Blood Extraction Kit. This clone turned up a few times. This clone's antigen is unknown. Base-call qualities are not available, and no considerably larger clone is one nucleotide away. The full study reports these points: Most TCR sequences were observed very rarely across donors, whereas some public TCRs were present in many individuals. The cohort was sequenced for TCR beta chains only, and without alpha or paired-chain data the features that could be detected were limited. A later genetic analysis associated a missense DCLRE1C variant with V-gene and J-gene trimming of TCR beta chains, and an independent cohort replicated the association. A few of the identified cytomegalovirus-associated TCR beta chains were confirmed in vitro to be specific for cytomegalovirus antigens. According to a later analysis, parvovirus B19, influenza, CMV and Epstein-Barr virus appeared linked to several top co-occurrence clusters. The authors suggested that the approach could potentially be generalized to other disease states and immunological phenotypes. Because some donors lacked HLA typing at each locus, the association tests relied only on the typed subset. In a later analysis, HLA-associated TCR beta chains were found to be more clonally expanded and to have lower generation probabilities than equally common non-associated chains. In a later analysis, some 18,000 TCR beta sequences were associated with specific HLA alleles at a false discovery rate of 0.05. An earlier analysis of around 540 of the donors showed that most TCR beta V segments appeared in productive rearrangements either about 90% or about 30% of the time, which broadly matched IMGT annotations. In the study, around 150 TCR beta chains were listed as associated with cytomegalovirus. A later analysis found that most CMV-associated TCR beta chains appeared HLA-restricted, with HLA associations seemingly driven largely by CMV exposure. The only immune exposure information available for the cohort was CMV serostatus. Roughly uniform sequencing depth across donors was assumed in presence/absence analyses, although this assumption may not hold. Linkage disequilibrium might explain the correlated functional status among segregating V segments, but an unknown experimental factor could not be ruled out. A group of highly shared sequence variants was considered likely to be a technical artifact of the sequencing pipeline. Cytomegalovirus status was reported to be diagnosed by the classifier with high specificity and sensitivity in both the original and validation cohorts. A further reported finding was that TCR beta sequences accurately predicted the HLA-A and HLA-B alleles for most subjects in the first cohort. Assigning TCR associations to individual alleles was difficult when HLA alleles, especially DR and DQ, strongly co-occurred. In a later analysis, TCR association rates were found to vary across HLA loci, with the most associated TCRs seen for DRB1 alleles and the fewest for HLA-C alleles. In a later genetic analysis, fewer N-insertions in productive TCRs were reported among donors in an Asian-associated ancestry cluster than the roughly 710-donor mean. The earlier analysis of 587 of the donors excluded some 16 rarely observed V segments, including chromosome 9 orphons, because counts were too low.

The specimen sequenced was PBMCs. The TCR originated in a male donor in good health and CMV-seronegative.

The CDR3 in this case is CASSLGQLSPYEQYF. The DNA sequence is given as TGTGCCAGCAGCTTAGGACAGCTATCTCCCTACGAGCAGTACTTC. In this chain, TRBV7-8 is recombined with TRBJ2-7; TRBD1 is perhaps the D gene, given 5 matching bases. Based on the germline V gene, the CDR1 and CDR2 sequences are SGHVS and FQNEAQ. V was cut back by 1 base and J by 2 bases, leaving a gap of 12 bases between them. The CDR3 goes from the cysteine to the phenylalanine over 15 residues. The read is trimmed to its CDR3 DNA, 45 bases read in frame from base 1.